This is a list of T cell receptor beta chains from one sample in a study of blood T cell repertoires in COVID-19. Repertoires were generated with immunoSEQ multiplex PCR, while TCRdb's copy carries only in-frame clones and drops some. The sample holds 250,000 to 300,000 clones, around 85% seen once. Sequenced: peripheral blood. All receptors derive from a man in his fifties or sixties with active or convalescent COVID-19. The CDR3 runs from the conserved cysteine through the conserved F or W. Fields, in order: V gene, clone size, J gene, D gene, CDR3 DNA, CDR3 protein. A D gene is named only where the DNA matches it firmly. The listing skips clone size in some rows; elsewhere it reads once, few, many or a size class.

V gene: TRBV28; clone size: .; J gene: TRBJ1-1; D gene: TRBD1; CDR3 DNA: TGTGCCACCCCCGCCGGGACAGGGAACACTGAAGCTTTCTTT; CDR3 protein: CATPAGTGNTEAFF
V gene: TRBV5-1; clone size: .; J gene: TRBJ2-2; D gene: .; CDR3 DNA: TGCGCCAGCAGCAAACTAGAAATGAACACCGGGGAGCTGTTTTTT; CDR3 protein: CASSKLEMNTGELFF
V gene: TRBV5-4; clone size: .; J gene: TRBJ1-1; D gene: .; CDR3 DNA: TGTGCCAGCTTTCATTCACAGGGGAACACTGAAGCTTTCTTT; CDR3 protein: CASFHSQGNTEAFF
V gene: TRBV25-1; clone size: .; J gene: TRBJ2-3; D gene: .; CDR3 DNA: TGTGCCAGCAGTGACTCAGGCCGAGGAGGAGATACGCAGTATTTT; CDR3 protein: CASSDSGRGGDTQYF
V gene: TRBV5-1; clone size: .; J gene: TRBJ1-2; D gene: .; CDR3 DNA: TGCGCCAGCAGCTTGGCGGACAGTCCTAACTATGGCTACACCTTC; CDR3 protein: CASSLADSPNYGYTF
V gene: TRBV11-2; clone size: .; J gene: TRBJ2-1; D gene: TRBD1; CDR3 DNA: TGTGCCAGCAGCTCTGGGACAGGGTTCGGCAGTGAGCAGTTCTTC; CDR3 protein: CASSSGTGFGSEQFF
V gene: TRBV5-1; clone size: .; J gene: TRBJ2-2; D gene: TRBD2; CDR3 DNA: TGCGCCAGCAGCCCTCGGACTAGCGGGATGGCCACCGGGGAGCTGTTTTTT; CDR3 protein: CASSPRTSGMATGELFF
V gene: TRBV6-1; clone size: .; J gene: TRBJ1-1; D gene: .; CDR3 DNA: TGTGCCAGCAATGAATTCAGGGGAAACACTGAAGCTTTCTTT; CDR3 protein: CASNEFRGNTEAFF
V gene: TRBV6-6; clone size: .; J gene: TRBJ2-5; D gene: .; CDR3 DNA: TGTGCCAGCAGTTCCCTCGGGCAGGGACAAGAGACCCAGTACTTC; CDR3 protein: CASSSLGQGQETQYF
V gene: TRBV6-4; clone size: .; J gene: TRBJ1-6; D gene: .; CDR3 DNA: TGTGCCAGCAGTGAAGGGACATATCGATCACCCCTCCACTTT; CDR3 protein: CASSEGTYRSPLHF
V gene: TRBV5-4; clone size: .; J gene: TRBJ1-1; D gene: TRBD1; CDR3 DNA: TGTGCCAGCAGCTTGACAGGGGTGAACACTGAAGCTTTCTTT; CDR3 protein: CASSLTGVNTEAFF
V gene: TRBV19; clone size: .; J gene: TRBJ2-7; D gene: TRBD2; CDR3 DNA: TGTGCCAGTAGTATAATGGGCGGGAGTTCCTACGAGCAGTACTTC; CDR3 protein: CASSIMGGSSYEQYF
V gene: TRBV5-1; clone size: .; J gene: TRBJ1-1; D gene: .; CDR3 DNA: TGCGCCAGCAGCTCGACAGGTATCAACACTGAAGCTTTCTTT; CDR3 protein: CASSSTGINTEAFF
V gene: TRBV29-1; clone size: .; J gene: TRBJ1-1; D gene: TRBD1; CDR3 DNA: TGCAGCGTGGCTCCGGGACAGGGGGTCACTGAAGCTTTCTTT; CDR3 protein: CSVAPGQGVTEAFF
V gene: TRBV21-1; clone size: .; J gene: TRBJ2-2; D gene: .; CDR3 DNA: TGTGCCAGCCGGCAGACCGACAGGGGAGTGAACACCGGGGAGCTGTTTTTT; CDR3 protein: CASRQTDRGVNTGELFF
V gene: TRBV23-1; clone size: .; J gene: TRBJ1-1; D gene: TRBD1; CDR3 DNA: TGCGCCAGCAGTCAATCTAAGGGACCGGGACAGAAAAACACTGAAGCTTTCTTT; CDR3 protein: CASSQSKGPGQKNTEAFF
V gene: TRBV6-5; clone size: .; J gene: TRBJ2-7; D gene: TRBD1; CDR3 DNA: TGTGCCAGCAGGACGACAGGGGGCGCGTACGAGCAGTACTTC; CDR3 protein: CASRTTGGAYEQYF
V gene: TRBV29-1; clone size: .; J gene: TRBJ2-7; D gene: TRBD1; CDR3 DNA: TGCAGCGGCCGGGGAGTGGGACAGGGTTCCTACGAGCAGTACTTC; CDR3 protein: CSGRGVGQGSYEQYF
V gene: TRBV5-6; clone size: few; J gene: TRBJ1-5; D gene: .; CDR3 DNA: TGTGCCAGCAGCTTGACAGGGTTCAATCAGCCCCAGCATTTT; CDR3 protein: CASSLTGFNQPQHF
V gene: TRBV4-3; clone size: .; J gene: TRBJ2-1; D gene: TRBD2; CDR3 DNA: TGCGCCAGCAGCCCCTCGAGTAGGGGACTAATCAATGAGCAGTTCTTC; CDR3 protein: CASSPSSRGLINEQFF
V gene: TRBV30; clone size: few; J gene: TRBJ2-1; D gene: TRBD2; CDR3 DNA: TGTGCCTGGAGTCCCGGGCCCCCGGGGGGGAATGAGCAGTTCTTC; CDR3 protein: CAWSPGPPGGNEQFF
V gene: TRBV5-1; clone size: .; J gene: TRBJ2-3; D gene: .; CDR3 DNA: TGCGCCAGCAGCTTGGTGGAGAGCACAGATACGCAGTATTTT; CDR3 protein: CASSLVESTDTQYF
V gene: TRBV2; clone size: .; J gene: TRBJ1-6; D gene: .; CDR3 DNA: TGTGCCAGCAGCCCCGGGGGCTCCTATAATTCACCCCTCCACTTT; CDR3 protein: CASSPGGSYNSPLHF
V gene: TRBV19; clone size: .; J gene: TRBJ2-7; D gene: TRBD2; CDR3 DNA: TGTGCCAGTAGTATGGGACTAGCGGGAGGGCCGTACGAGCAGTACTTC; CDR3 protein: CASSMGLAGGPYEQYF
V gene: TRBV30; clone size: .; J gene: TRBJ2-7; D gene: TRBD2; CDR3 DNA: TGTGCCTGGAGTGGGGACTACACCTCCTACGAGCAGTACTTC; CDR3 protein: CAWSGDYTSYEQYF
V gene: TRBV18; clone size: once; J gene: TRBJ2-1; D gene: TRBD2; CDR3 DNA: TGTGCCAGCTCACCACTAGCGGGATGGGTCAATGAGCAGTTCTTC; CDR3 protein: CASSPLAGWVNEQFF
V gene: TRBV4-3; clone size: .; J gene: TRBJ2-7; D gene: TRBD1; CDR3 DNA: TGCGCCAGCAGCCAAGAGCACAATCCCCAGGGGGCGCGAGAGCAGTACTTC; CDR3 protein: CASSQEHNPQGAREQYF
V gene: TRBV19; clone size: once; J gene: TRBJ1-1; D gene: .; CDR3 DNA: TGTGCCAGTAGAGGAGCGTCCATGAACACTGAAGCTTTCTTT; CDR3 protein: CASRGASMNTEAFF
V gene: TRBV11-2; clone size: .; J gene: TRBJ2-7; D gene: .; CDR3 DNA: TGTGCCAGCAGCTTGAAGAGGGAATCCTACGAGCAGTACTTC; CDR3 protein: CASSLKRESYEQYF
V gene: TRBV7-2; clone size: .; J gene: TRBJ2-1; D gene: TRBD2; CDR3 DNA: TGTGCCAGCAGCCGCCGACCGGGACTAGCGGGAGAAGAGCAGTTCTTC; CDR3 protein: CASSRRPGLAGEEQFF
V gene: TRBV6-5; clone size: .; J gene: TRBJ2-3; D gene: TRBD2; CDR3 DNA: TGTGCCAGCAGTTACGGGACTAGCCCACCAGATACGCAGTATTTT; CDR3 protein: CASSYGTSPPDTQYF
V gene: TRBV7-9; clone size: .; J gene: TRBJ2-7; D gene: TRBD1; CDR3 DNA: TGTGCCAGCAGCTCATGGACAGGGGGAGGCTACGAGCAGTACTTC; CDR3 protein: CASSSWTGGGYEQYF
V gene: TRBV11-3; clone size: .; J gene: TRBJ2-2; D gene: .; CDR3 DNA: TGTGCCAGCAGCTTAGGGGTCAGGTTGGGTTCCGGGGAGCTGTTTTTT; CDR3 protein: CASSLGVRLGSGELFF
V gene: TRBV28; clone size: .; J gene: TRBJ2-7; D gene: TRBD1; CDR3 DNA: TGTGCCAGCAGCCCCAGGACAGGGAGCTCCTACGAGCAGTACTTC; CDR3 protein: CASSPRTGSSYEQYF
V gene: TRBV6-6; clone size: .; J gene: TRBJ1-5; D gene: TRBD1; CDR3 DNA: TGTGCCACCAGAGACAGGGAGGATCAGCCCCAGCATTTT; CDR3 protein: CATRDREDQPQHF
V gene: TRBV2; clone size: .; J gene: TRBJ2-3; D gene: .; CDR3 DNA: TGTGCCAGCAGCCTCGCTAGCCCAGATACGCAGTATTTT; CDR3 protein: CASSLASPDTQYF
V gene: TRBV30; clone size: once; J gene: TRBJ1-5; D gene: .; CDR3 DNA: TGTGCCTGGAGGGGGCCGGGGGGCAATCAGCCCCAGCATTTT; CDR3 protein: CAWRGPGGNQPQHF
V gene: TRBV28; clone size: .; J gene: TRBJ1-6; D gene: .; CDR3 DNA: TGTGCCAGCAGCCCCTACCAGGGCTATAATTCACCCCTCCACTTT; CDR3 protein: CASSPYQGYNSPLHF
V gene: TRBV5-1; clone size: .; J gene: TRBJ2-7; D gene: .; CDR3 DNA: TGCGCCAGCAGCTTGGGGAGCGGAGGGGCCTACGAGCAGTACTTC; CDR3 protein: CASSLGSGGAYEQYF
V gene: TRBV10-2; clone size: .; J gene: TRBJ2-1; D gene: .; CDR3 DNA: TGCGCCAGCAGATTGCGACTAGGGAACAATGAGCAGTTCTTC; CDR3 protein: CASRLRLGNNEQFF
V gene: TRBV4-3; clone size: .; J gene: TRBJ2-2; D gene: .; CDR3 DNA: TGCGCCAGCAGCCAAGTGCGAACCGGGGAGCTGTTTTTT; CDR3 protein: CASSQVRTGELFF
V gene: TRBV7-9; clone size: .; J gene: TRBJ1-6; D gene: TRBD1; CDR3 DNA: TGTGCCAGCAGCTTAGGGGGGACAGGGTTCAATTCACCCCTCCACTTT; CDR3 protein: CASSLGGTGFNSPLHF
V gene: TRBV7-8; clone size: once; J gene: TRBJ2-2; D gene: .; CDR3 DNA: TGTGCCAGCAGCTTAGCCCACAGGGCAGGCGGGGAGCTGTTTTTT; CDR3 protein: CASSLAHRAGGELFF
V gene: TRBV19; clone size: once; J gene: TRBJ2-5; D gene: TRBD2; CDR3 DNA: TGTTCTACTACCGGACTAGCGGGAGAAAGGGGGACCCAGTACTTC; CDR3 protein: CSTTGLAGERGTQYF
V gene: TRBV7-2; clone size: .; J gene: TRBJ2-1; D gene: TRBD1; CDR3 DNA: TGTGCCAGCAGACCCGACAGGGAGTCCTACAATGAGCAGTTCTTC; CDR3 protein: CASRPDRESYNEQFF
V gene: TRBV27; clone size: .; J gene: TRBJ2-1; D gene: .; CDR3 DNA: TGTGCCAGCAGGAGCCTGCAGGGTTACCCCCAGTTCTTC; CDR3 protein: CASRSLQGYPQFF
V gene: TRBV30; clone size: .; J gene: TRBJ1-2; D gene: TRBD1; CDR3 DNA: TGTGCCTGGGAAGGACAGGGCTATGGCTACACCTTC; CDR3 protein: CAWEGQGYGYTF
V gene: TRBV7-3; clone size: .; J gene: TRBJ1-1; D gene: TRBD1; CDR3 DNA: TGTGCCAGCAGCTTAACCTGGACAGGGAACACTGAAGCTTTCTTT; CDR3 protein: CASSLTWTGNTEAFF
V gene: TRBV15; clone size: .; J gene: TRBJ2-1; D gene: TRBD2; CDR3 DNA: TGTGCCACCAGCACTAGCGGGAGGTCCTACAATGAGCAGTTCTTC; CDR3 protein: CATSTSGRSYNEQFF